The 6 T cell receptor beta chains below were found in one sample sequenced in a study of T-cell reconstitution after alpha-beta-depleted transplantation in children. Molecular barcoding with unique molecular identifiers was used for the TCRbeta library. TCRdb redid the calling of the PCR reads with MiXCR, one entry per CDR3 protein. This repertoire shows about 610,000 distinct CDR3 sequences, 10% found once; its top ten account for around 4%. Material: PBMCs from the stem cell graft donor, obtained from the stem cell graft. The receptors shown here come from a human donor who donated a stem cell graft to a child with acute myeloid leukemia.

This clonotype was observed at least ten times. The chain combines TRBV11-2 with TRBJ2-1; 7 bases line up with TRBD2. Germline V gene lookup returns CDR1 SGHAT and CDR2 FQNNGV. V was clipped by 3 bases and J by 0 bases; unmatched bases: 11. This CDR3 has 18 residues. CDR3 region: CASSFPTRDYSSYNEQFF. The CDR3 DNA reads as TGTGCCAGCAGCTTTCCAACCCGGGACTATAGCTCCTACAATGAGCAGTTCTTC.

A few counts support this clonotype. The chain combines TRBV20-1 with TRBJ1-1; weak D call: TRBD1 (5 bases). V lost 5 bases and J lost 5, with 15 bases in between. Per the germline V gene, CDR1 is DFQATT and CDR2 is SNEGSKA (reference sequence). The CDR3 loop spans 13 amino acids. DNA for the CDR3: TGCAGTGCTGGGGGTTTTGGGGAGACTGAAGCTTTCTTT. Amino acid sequence: CSAGGFGETEAFF.

There are a few counts of this clonotype. The CDR3 nucleotides are TGTGCCAGCAGCTCCGGGAGAAAAGATACGCAGTATTTT. Translation gives CASSSGRKDTQYF. The rearrangement links TRBV28 to TRBJ2-3; D is perhaps TRBD2 (6 bases). Germline V gene lookup returns CDR1 MDHEN and CDR2 SYDVKM. The CDR3 has 13 amino acids. Trimming took off 6 bases at V and 5 bases at J, with 12 bases between the two ends.

This clonotype was found a few times. This chain joins TRBV5-1 and TRBJ2-3, with 11 bases lining up with TRBD2. V lost 0 bases to trimming and J lost 11 bases; unmatched junction nucleotides: 11. Germline CDR1 and CDR2: SGHRS and YFSETQ. The CDR3 contains 16 residues. CDR3 nucleotides: TGCGCCAGCAGCTTGGTACTAGCGGGGGAGGGCCAATGGCAGTATTTT. Translated: CASSLVLAGEGQWQYF.

This clonotype occurred a few times. The rearrangement joins TRBV2 to TRBJ2-7; 7 bases agree with TRBD1. The J segment lost 0 bases and the V segment lost 9 bases, leaving 8 bases of the junction unmatched. Per germline, CDR1 SNHLY and CDR2 FYNNEI. CDR3 length equals 14 residues. The CDR3 sequence: CASRRGQVSYEQYF. DNA for the CDR3: TGTGCCAGTCGACGAGGACAGGTCTCCTACGAGCAGTACTTC.

The genes are TRBV12-3 or TRBV12-4 and TRBJ2-3, with a possible D match to TRBD2 (6 bases). V lost 4 bases to trimming and J lost 2 bases, with 13 bases between them. This CDR3 region has 15 residues. The DNA for the CDR3 is TGTGCCAGCAGTTCCGGGAGACACATCACAGATACGCAGTATTTT. It encodes CASSSGRHITDTQYF.